Following are 8 T cell receptor beta chains from one sample sequenced in a study of blood T cell repertoires in COVID-19. Sequenced by immunoSEQ multiplex PCR; TCRdb stores in-frame clones only, minus some. The sample includes 250,000 to 350,000 clones, 88% of them seen just once. Sequenced input: PBMCs or T cells enriched from blood (not recorded which). The receptor set was obtained from a woman in her twenties or thirties who had recovered from COVID-19.

The V call is TRBV29-1, the J call TRBJ1-1; D gene uncertain. The V end was cut by 5 bases, the J end by 5 bases, with 18 bases between. The germline gives CDR1 SQVTM, CDR2 ANQGSEA. This CDR3 contains 14 residues. The CDR3 spells CSVFGHYGETEAFF. The CDR3 nucleotides are TGCAGCGTTTTTGGCCACTACGGCGAGACTGAAGCTTTCTTT.

The chain carries TRBV5-3 and TRBJ1-2; D is perhaps TRBD1 (5 bases). TRBV5-3 is flagged as an ORF with uncertain function. CDR3 length: 13 amino acids. The V gene lost 0 bases and the J gene lost 9 bases, with 12 bases spanning the gap. The chain's CDR3 is CARSLAGRGSYTF. The DNA for the CDR3 is TGTGCCAGAAGCTTGGCCGGGAGGGGAAGCTACACCTTC.

This clone has only one observation. The chain carries TRBV6-2 or TRBV6-3 and TRBJ2-4, with D possibly matching TRBD2 (5 bases). The germline CDR1 and CDR2 sequences are MNHEY and SVGEGT. This CDR3 is built from 15 residues. V gave up 2 bases and J gave up 7 bases, with 15 bases separating them. The CDR3, as DNA: TGTGCCAGCAGTTACACGTGGGGAGCTGGGAACATTCAGTACTTC. Translation gives CASSYTWGAGNIQYF.

V usage is TRBV18 and J usage is TRBJ2-7; 11 bases map to TRBD2. The trim removed 3 bases at V and 3 bases at J, leaving 4 bases unmatched. The CDR3 is 15 amino acids. The V gene's germline CDR1 is KGHSH and CDR2 LQKENI. The CDR3 DNA reads TGTGCCAGCTCACCCGCGACTAGCGGGGTCTACGAGCAGTACTTC. It is translated as CASSPATSGVYEQYF.

This sequence joins TRBV19 and TRBJ2-7; 7 bases map to TRBD2. The CDR3 is 15 amino acids. V was pared by 4 bases and J by 2 bases, with 8 bases of the junction left unmatched. Germline lookup yields CDR1 LNHDA and CDR2 SQIVND (reference sequence). Here the CDR3 DNA reads TGTGCCAGTAGTACGGGGGAGGGCCGCCCCTACGAGCAGTACTTC. It encodes CASSTGEGRPYEQYF.

CDR3: CASSPLAGVLSDTQYF. As DNA, the CDR3 is TGTGCCAGCAGCCCTCTAGCGGGAGTCTTGTCAGATACGCAGTATTTT. This sequence joins TRBV5-5 and TRBJ2-3, with TRBD2 matching over 10 bases. Unmatched junction bases numbered 9, after V lost 4 bases and J lost 4 bases. CDR1 and CDR2 from the germline V gene are SGHKS and YYEKEE (reference sequence). The CDR3 contains 16 residues.

The J gene is TRBJ1-1, the V gene TRBV13; 7 nucleotides agree with TRBD1. Germline V CDR1 and CDR2: PRHDT, FYEKMQ (reference sequence). The CDR3 is made up of 15 amino acids. Unmatched junction bases numbered 7, after V lost 5 bases and J lost 1 base. CDR3 protein: CASSTGTEENTEAFF. In nucleotides, the CDR3 is TGTGCCAGCAGCACAGGGACAGAAGAGAACACTGAAGCTTTCTTT.

For the CDR3, the DNA is TGCGCCAGCAGCCATGGGACAGTCAACACTGAAGCTTTCTTT. Translated, it gives CASSHGTVNTEAFF. The chain links TRBV4-3 to TRBJ1-1; 7 nucleotides align to TRBD1. Germline CDR1 reads LGHNA; CDR2 reads YSLEER. The V segment lost 3 bases and the J segment 2 bases; nucleotides outside the gene matches: 3. The CDR3 sequence is 14 residues long.